This T cell receptor beta chain was recorded in a study of radiotherapy plus CTLA-4 blockade in lung cancer. Germline loops: CDR1 LNHNV, CDR2 YYDKDF (reference sequence). Trimming took 0 bases from V and 7 from J, leaving 16 bases between them. The length of the CDR3 is 16 residues. TCRdb keeps only in-frame clones here, not all; method: immunoSEQ multiplex PCR. The sample gives 55,000 to 80,000 clones, roughly 91% of which show up once; over 35% is in the top ten. The sequence was collected from a human donor with non-small cell lung cancer that progressed on radiotherapy plus ipilimumab. V and J are TRBV15 and TRBJ1-5; D possibly corresponds to TRBD1 (5 bases). This sample comprised peripheral blood, obtained from a patient treated with radiotherapy plus ipilimumab. CDR3 sequence: CATSRDFAGEPQPQHF. The CDR3 nucleotides are TGTGCCACCAGCAGAGATTTTGCGGGGGAACCCCAGCCCCAGCATTTT.